Sequencing of this TCR beta chain was carried out in a study of response to subunit inactivated influenza vaccine. Per germline, CDR1 DFQATT and CDR2 SNEGSKA (reference sequence). This CDR3 contains 13 residues. TCRdb ran MiXCR on the RT-PCR reads and lists one entry per CDR3 protein. The sample yields some 540,000 distinct CDR3 sequences, roughly 23% seen once. This sample also appeared in a second study, on T cells expressing NK-cell markers. From that report: The cDNA for TCR beta came from 5'RACE template switching with UMIs. Cells sorted as CD3+CD56+NKG2C+, CD3+CD56+NKG2C- and CD3+CD56-NKG2C+ T cells supplied the TCR beta repertoires. One of eight sequenced donors was HCMV-seronegative; the other seven were seropositive. Researchers report these clonotypes also headed the CD3+CD56-NKG2C+ fraction in a few donors. Evidence did not settle whether expanded NKG2C+ T cell clones targeted HCMV.

The source material was CD4+ T cells sorted from PBMCs, sampled roughly 12 days after vaccination. The chain uses TRBV20-1 and TRBJ2-1, with 8 bases that match TRBD2. The sequence was collected from a man aged 50 to 59 who received an inactivated influenza vaccine. The CDR3 sequence: CSVPGLVYNEQFF. Here the CDR3 DNA reads TGCAGCGTTCCGGGACTAGTCTACAATGAGCAGTTCTTC.